The rows below give T cell receptor beta chains drawn from one sample of a study of cytomegalovirus exposure and HLA in healthy donors. The assay was immunoSEQ multiplex PCR, and TCRdb's table has in-frame clones only and misses some. The table has roughly 160,000 clones, around 80% seen once. What was sequenced was PBMCs. These receptor sequences come from a man younger than 30 in good health and CMV-seropositive. CDR3s include the opening cysteine and the closing phenylalanine or tryptophan. A D gene is named only where the DNA matches it firmly. Clone size is stated in some rows and not others, as once, few, many or a class when expanded.

>-|TRBV27|TRBJ1-1|TRBD1
TGTGCCAGCAGTTCTGCAGGGGGCCGGACTGAAGCTTTCTTT
CASSSAGGRTEAFF
>-|TRBV7-2|TRBJ1-5|-
TGTGCCAGCAGCTTAGGGCCAGAACACAATCAGCCCCAGCATTTT
CASSLGPEHNQPQHF
>-|TRBV27|TRBJ2-1|-
TGTGCCAGCAGTCCAGGACTCTACAATGAGCAGTTCTTC
CASSPGLYNEQFF
>-|TRBV27|TRBJ2-3|-
TGTGCCAGCAGTCCCTACACAGGGAAGGCGGATACGCAGTATTTT
CASSPYTGKADTQYF
>-|TRBV9|TRBJ2-1|TRBD2
TGTGCCAGCAGCGCCTGGGGGAGGGGTTCCTACAATGAGCAGTTCTTC
CASSAWGRGSYNEQFF
>-|TRBV5-6|TRBJ2-3|-
TGTGCCAGCAGCTTGTTGGGGCGGAACACAGATACGCAGTATTTT
CASSLLGRNTDTQYF
>-|TRBV5-4|TRBJ1-3|-
TGTGCCAGCAGCTTGGGGGCTGCGGGGCTAAACACCATATATTTT
CASSLGAAGLNTIYF
>-|TRBV5-3|TRBJ1-1|TRBD1
TGTGCCAGAAGCTTGGCCACCAGGGGGCGCCAGGGGACTGAAGCTTTCTTT
CARSLATRGRQGTEAFF
>-|TRBV19|TRBJ2-2|-
TGTGCCAGTAGTTGGGTGGGAGACACCGGGGAGCTGTTTTTT
CASSWVGDTGELFF
>-|TRBV29-1|TRBJ2-7|-
TGCAGCGATCGACAGTGGGATTCCTACGAGCAGTACTTC
CSDRQWDSYEQYF
>-|TRBV27|TRBJ1-4|-
TGTGCCAGCAGTTTAAGAACTGCTAATGAAAAACTGTTTTTT
CASSLRTANEKLFF
>-|TRBV28|TRBJ2-2|TRBD2
TGTGCCAGCAGTGAAGGACTAGCGGGAGAGTTAGGCGGGGAGCTGTTTTTT
CASSEGLAGELGGELFF
>-|TRBV9|TRBJ1-4|-
TGTGCCAGCAGCGTGTACTCGGGGGGTGGTGAAAAACTGTTTTTT
CASSVYSGGGEKLFF
>once|TRBV5-4|TRBJ1-2|-
TGTGCCAGCAGCCTCAACCCGAGTCCCGGCTACACCTTC
CASSLNPSPGYTF
>-|TRBV19|TRBJ2-7|-
TGTGCCAGTAGTATCCGGGTGGCCTACGAGCAGTACTTC
CASSIRVAYEQYF
>-|TRBV13|TRBJ2-3|TRBD2
TGTGCCAGCAGCCATAGCGGGGGGCGGGATACGCAGTATTTT
CASSHSGGRDTQYF
>-|TRBV5-1|TRBJ2-3|TRBD2
TGCGCCAGCAGAACTAGCGGGAGAATCACAGATACGCAGTATTTT
CASRTSGRITDTQYF